The TCR beta chain under discussion was sequenced for a study of blood T cell repertoires in COVID-19. Overall study context: Samples taken during acute and convalescent COVID-19 were collected in the United States, Italy and Spain. T cells, B-cell-depleted T cells, or PBMCs supplied cDNA or gDNA.

Per the authors' pipeline: The authors estimated nucleated cell counts from reference gene primer amplification. The data were produced by immunoSEQ multiplex PCR, yet TCRdb's version contains in-frame clones alone and is incomplete. D and trimming come from the DNA, and the V and J calls and clone size come from that table. The table has 110,000 or so clones, more than 75% seen once. The specimen was peripheral blood. The clonotype was recovered from a man aged 40-49 years with acute or convalescent COVID-19.

The chain's CDR3 is CASSPRLAGGQGTDTQYF. CDR3 coding DNA: TGTGCCAGCAGCCCTAGACTAGCGGGGGGGCAGGGGACAGATACGCAGTATTTT. The V call is TRBV3-1 (or the pseudogene TRBV3-2), the J call TRBJ2-3; 14 bases match TRBD2. The CDR3 runs 18 residues. From germline, CDR1 is LGHDT and CDR2 YNNKEL (reference sequence). The J segment lost 3 bases and the V segment lost 4 bases, leaving 9 bases of the junction unmatched.